By frequency, the clone carrying this T cell receptor beta chain registers medium-sized (0.01 to 0.1%). Its antigen is currently unknown. The germline gives CDR1 SQVTM, CDR2 ANQGSEA. The CDR3 loop spans 16 amino acids. These data originate in a study of CXCR3-negative and CXCR3-positive naive CD8 T cells. Study-wide findings and caveats: Hydrophobicity of TRB CDR3s was greater in CXCR3-positive naive cells than in CXCR3-negative naive cells.

All TRB cDNA libraries came from 5' RACE performed with UMI labels. Reanalyzing the 5' RACE reads, TCRdb keeps one entry per CDR3 protein, without DNA. Found here are around 4,700 distinct CDR3 sequences; the top ten clones hold about 2.5%. The TCR comes from a human donor in good health. Some clones in this sample may be carry-over from other donors' samples. V is TRBV29-1 and J is TRBJ2-1; with no DNA, the TCRdb D assignment of TRBD2 cannot be verified. Sequencing used naive CXCR3+ CD8+ T cells from blood. The subset denotes: CD45RO-CCR7+CD27+CD95- naive CD8+ T cells expressing CXCR3 (TNR3+). CDR3 region: CSVDLAGSSSYNEQFF.